The 3 T cell receptor beta chains given below trace back to one sample, sequenced in a study of cytotoxic CD8 clonotypes in ibrutinib-treated CLL. Sequencing used immunoSEQ multiplex PCR; TCRdb keeps in-frame clones, though not all of them. Among some 200,000 clones listed, about four fifths were seen once. Sequencing was performed on PBMCs, taken after 12 months of ibrutinib treatment. These receptors were taken from a human donor with chronic lymphocytic leukemia.

The rearrangement joins TRBV14 to TRBJ2-5; tentative D call: TRBD1 (7 bases). Per germline, CDR1 SGHDN and CDR2 FVKESK. This CDR3 is 14 amino acids long. Trimming took off 4 bases at V and 7 bases at J, with 16 bases between the two ends. CDR3 amino acids: CASSPQGTAGTQYF. The CDR3 DNA reads as TGTGCCAGCAGCCCCCAAGGGACAGCGGGGACCCAGTACTTC.

This clone has more than one count but fewer than ten. The CDR3 DNA is TGTGCCAGCAGCCTCCAAGCTGGGGTCGGAAACACCATATATTTT. Its translation: CASSLQAGVGNTIYF. The chain has TRBV9 and TRBJ1-3; no clear D. Per the germline V gene, CDR1 is SGDLS and CDR2 is YYNGEE. The length of the CDR3 is 15 residues. V dropped 4 bases and J dropped 4 bases, with 15 bases sitting between them.

The rearrangement joins TRBV13 to TRBJ2-7; D uncertain. This CDR3 comprises 14 residues. V lost 1 base and J 3 bases, leaving 10 bases between the germline ends. In germline, CDR1 is PRHDT, CDR2 FYEKMQ (reference sequence). The CDR3, as DNA: TGTGCCAGCAGCTTAGAGGGCAGAGACTACGAGCAGTACTTC. Encoded protein: CASSLEGRDYEQYF.